The subject of this entry is one T cell receptor beta chain. Clones were read by immunoSEQ multiplex PCR, and TCRdb kept only the in-frame ones, dropping some. The sample has approximately 200,000 clones, 70% to 90% seen once. The CDR3 has 15 amino acids. V gave up 0 bases and J gave up 0 bases; unmatched junction bases: 3. The germline V gene has CDR1 SGDLS and CDR2 YYNGEE. The sample belongs to a study of blood T cell repertoires in COVID-19. Whole-study context: Whether acute or convalescent, the COVID-19 samples came from the United States, Italy and Spain. PBMCs, B-cell-depleted T cells, or T cells were the source of the cDNA or gDNA that made up the material.

The chain couples TRBV9 to TRBJ2-7; 7 bases match TRBD2. This TCR was sampled from a woman in her 50s with acute or convalescent COVID-19. What was sequenced was peripheral blood. This CDR3 is CASSVGGGGSYEQYF. For the CDR3, the DNA is TGTGCCAGCAGCGTAGGCGGCGGGGGCTCCTACGAGCAGTACTTC.